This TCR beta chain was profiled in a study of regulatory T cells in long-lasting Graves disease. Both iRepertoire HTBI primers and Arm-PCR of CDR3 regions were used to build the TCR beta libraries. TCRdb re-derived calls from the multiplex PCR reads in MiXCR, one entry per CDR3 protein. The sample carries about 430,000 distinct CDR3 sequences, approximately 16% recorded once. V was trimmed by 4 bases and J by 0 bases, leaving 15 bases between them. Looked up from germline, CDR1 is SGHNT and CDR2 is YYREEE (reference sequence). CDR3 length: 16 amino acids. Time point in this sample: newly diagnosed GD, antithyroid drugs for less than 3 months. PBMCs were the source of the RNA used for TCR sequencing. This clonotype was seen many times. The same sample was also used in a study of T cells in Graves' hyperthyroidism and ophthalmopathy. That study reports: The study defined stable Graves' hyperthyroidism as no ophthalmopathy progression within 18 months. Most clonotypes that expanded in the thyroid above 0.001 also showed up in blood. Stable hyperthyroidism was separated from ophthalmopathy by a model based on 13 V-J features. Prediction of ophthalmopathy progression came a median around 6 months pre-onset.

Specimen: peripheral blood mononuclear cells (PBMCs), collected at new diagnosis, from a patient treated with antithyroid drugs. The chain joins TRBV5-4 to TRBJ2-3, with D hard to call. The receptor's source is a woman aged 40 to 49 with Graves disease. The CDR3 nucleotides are TGTGCCAGCAGCCAGGCGGCGGTCCGAAGCACAGATACGCAGTATTTT. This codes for CASSQAAVRSTDTQYF.